The clone carrying this T cell receptor (beta chain) has a count of ten or more. The target antigen is unknown. Attachment of unique molecular identifiers to individual cDNA molecules was performed. TCRdb reprocessed the 5' RACE reads via MiXCR and lists one record per CDR3 protein. The repertoire holds about 37,000 distinct CDR3 sequences, with roughly 8% as singletons. The data belong to a study of early T cells in non-severe SARS-CoV-2 infection. Broader study findings: VDJdb matches were skewed toward anti-spike CD8 T cell responses.

This TCR was sampled from an adult who was a healthcare worker with PCR-confirmed SARS-CoV-2 infection or an uninfected control (not recorded which). The sequencing used whole blood, collected at baseline.

CDR3 amino acids: CASSPTGAYTEAFF. CDR3 DNA: TGTGCCAGCAGCCCGACAGGGGCTTATACTGAAGCTTTCTTT. The chain uses TRBV6-5 and TRBJ1-1; 8 nucleotides line up with TRBD1. J was trimmed by 5 bases and V by 6 bases; bases with no gene match: 8. Germline CDR1 reads MNHEY; CDR2 reads SVGAGI. The CDR3 totals 14 residues.